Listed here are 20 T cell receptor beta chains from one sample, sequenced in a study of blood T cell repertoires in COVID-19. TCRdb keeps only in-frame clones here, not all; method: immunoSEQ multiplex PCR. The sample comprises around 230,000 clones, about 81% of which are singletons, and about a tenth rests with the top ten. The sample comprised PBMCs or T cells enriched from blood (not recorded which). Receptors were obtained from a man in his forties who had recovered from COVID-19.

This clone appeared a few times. CDR3 in amino acids: CASSSRGGTGGGGTEAFF. In DNA, the CDR3 is TGTGCCAGCAGCTCTCGAGGAGGGACAGGGGGCGGTGGGACTGAAGCTTTCTTT. The rearrangement links TRBV7-8 to TRBJ1-1, with TRBD1 identical over 12 bases. Germline CDR1 reads SGHVS; CDR2 reads FQNEAQ. With V trimmed by 4 bases and J by 5 bases, 14 bases remained unmatched. CDR3 length: 18 residues.

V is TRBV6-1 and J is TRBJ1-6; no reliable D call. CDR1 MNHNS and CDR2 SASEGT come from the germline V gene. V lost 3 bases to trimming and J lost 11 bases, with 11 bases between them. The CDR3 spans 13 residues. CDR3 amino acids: CASSDYALAPLHF. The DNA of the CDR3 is TGTGCCAGCAGTGATTATGCGCTGGCACCCCTCCACTTT.

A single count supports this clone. CDR3 region: CAWSPGQGLLTEAFF. Written as DNA, the CDR3 is TGTGCCTGGTCCCCGGGACAGGGGCTTTTGACTGAAGCTTTCTTT. The chain carries TRBV30 and TRBJ1-1; 10 bases align to TRBD1. The CDR3 sequence is 15 residues long. The germline CDR1 and CDR2 sequences are GTSNPN and SVGIG (reference sequence). With V trimmed by 5 bases and J by 5 bases, 11 bases remained unmatched.

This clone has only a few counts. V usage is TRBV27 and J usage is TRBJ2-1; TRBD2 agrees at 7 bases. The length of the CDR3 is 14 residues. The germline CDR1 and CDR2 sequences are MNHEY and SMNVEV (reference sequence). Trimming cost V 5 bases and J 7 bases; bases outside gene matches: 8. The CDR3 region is CASSPSGMANEQFF. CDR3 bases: TGTGCCAGCAGTCCAAGCGGGATGGCAAATGAGCAGTTCTTC.

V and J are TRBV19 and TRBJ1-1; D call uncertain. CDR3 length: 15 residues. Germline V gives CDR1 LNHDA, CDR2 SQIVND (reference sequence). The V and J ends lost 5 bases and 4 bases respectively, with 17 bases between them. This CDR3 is CASSQTPNSFTEAFF. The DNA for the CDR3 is TGTGCCAGTAGTCAGACCCCAAACAGCTTCACTGAAGCTTTCTTT.

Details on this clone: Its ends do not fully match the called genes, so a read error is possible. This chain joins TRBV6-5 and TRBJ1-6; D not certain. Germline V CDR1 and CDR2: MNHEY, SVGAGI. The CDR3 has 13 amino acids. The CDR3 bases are TGTGCCATCAGTATTACCTATAATTCACCCCTCCACTTT. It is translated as CAISITYNSPLHF.

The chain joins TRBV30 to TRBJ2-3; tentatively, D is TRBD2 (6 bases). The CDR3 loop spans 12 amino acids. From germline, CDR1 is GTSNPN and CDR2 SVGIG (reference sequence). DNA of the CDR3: TGTGCTTTAGCGGTCGGCACAGATACGCAGTATTTT. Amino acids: CALAVGTDTQYF.

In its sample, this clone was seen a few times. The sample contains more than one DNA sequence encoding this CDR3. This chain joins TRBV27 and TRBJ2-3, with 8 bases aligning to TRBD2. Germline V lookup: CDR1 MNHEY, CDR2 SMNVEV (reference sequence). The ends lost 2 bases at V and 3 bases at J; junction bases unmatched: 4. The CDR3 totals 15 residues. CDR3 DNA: TGTGCCAGCAGTTTACTAGCGGGCGGGACAGATACGCAGTATTTT. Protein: CASSLLAGGTDTQYF.

CDR3 protein: CASSPVAGEQYF. As DNA, the CDR3 is TGTGCCAGCTCACCGGTTGCGGGCGAGCAGTACTTC. V gene TRBV18 combines with J gene TRBJ2-7, with D possibly TRBD2 on 5 matching bases. This CDR3 contains 12 residues. With 3 bases removed from V and 6 bases from J, the gap between germline ends came to 9 bases. Germline values: CDR1 KGHSH, CDR2 LQKENI.

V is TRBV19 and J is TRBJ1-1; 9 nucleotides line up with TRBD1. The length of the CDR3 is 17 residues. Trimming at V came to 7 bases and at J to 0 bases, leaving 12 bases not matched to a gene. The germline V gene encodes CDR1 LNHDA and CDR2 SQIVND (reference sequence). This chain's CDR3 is CASNFLGQGPLNTEAFF. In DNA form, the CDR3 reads TGTGCCAGTAACTTCCTCGGACAGGGGCCCTTGAACACTGAAGCTTTCTTT.

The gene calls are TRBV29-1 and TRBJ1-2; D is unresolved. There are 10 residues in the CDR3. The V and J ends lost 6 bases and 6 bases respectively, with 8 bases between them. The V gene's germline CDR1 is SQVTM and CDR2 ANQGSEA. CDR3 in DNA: TGCAGCGTCCCGTATAATGGCTACACCTTC. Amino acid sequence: CSVPYNGYTF.

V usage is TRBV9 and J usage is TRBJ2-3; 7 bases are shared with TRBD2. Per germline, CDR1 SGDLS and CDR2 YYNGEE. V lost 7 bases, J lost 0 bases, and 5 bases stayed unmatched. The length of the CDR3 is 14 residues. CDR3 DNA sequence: TGTGCCAGCGGGGGAGCGGGAAGCACAGATACGCAGTATTTT. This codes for CASGGAGSTDTQYF.

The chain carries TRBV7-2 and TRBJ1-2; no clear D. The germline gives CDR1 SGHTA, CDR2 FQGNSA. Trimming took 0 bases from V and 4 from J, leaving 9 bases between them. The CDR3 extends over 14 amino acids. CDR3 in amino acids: CASSLASGTYGYTF. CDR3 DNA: TGTGCCAGCAGCTTAGCTTCAGGAACCTATGGCTACACCTTC.

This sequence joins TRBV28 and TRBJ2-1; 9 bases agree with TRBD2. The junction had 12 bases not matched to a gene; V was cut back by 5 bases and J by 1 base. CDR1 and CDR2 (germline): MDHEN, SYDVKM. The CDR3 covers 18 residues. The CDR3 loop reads CASSPLPSGIGSYNEQFF. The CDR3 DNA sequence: TGTGCCAGCAGTCCCCTCCCTAGCGGGATAGGGTCCTACAATGAGCAGTTCTTC.

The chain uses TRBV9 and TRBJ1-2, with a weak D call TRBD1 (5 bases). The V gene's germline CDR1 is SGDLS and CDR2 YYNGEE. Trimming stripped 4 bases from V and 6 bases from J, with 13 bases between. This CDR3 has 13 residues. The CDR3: CASSPRQGNGYTF. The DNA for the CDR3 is TGTGCCAGCAGCCCGCGTCAGGGTAATGGCTACACCTTC. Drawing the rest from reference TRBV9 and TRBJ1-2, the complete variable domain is DSGVTQTPKHLITATGQRVTLRCSPRSGDLSVYWYQQSLDQGLQFLIQYYNGEERAKGNILERFSAQQFPDLHSELNLSSLELGDSALYFCASSPRQGNGYTFGSGTRLTVV.

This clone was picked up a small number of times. The CDR3 protein is CASSLSFTSEGTDTQYF. CDR3 sequence (DNA): TGTGCCAGCAGTTTATCTTTTACTAGTGAGGGCACAGATACGCAGTATTTT. The V gene is TRBV27, the J gene TRBJ2-3, with a tentative D call TRBD2 (5 bases). CDR1 is MNHEY and CDR2 is SMNVEV in the germline V gene (reference sequence). V lost 0 bases and J lost 1, with 14 bases in between. This CDR3 has 17 amino acids.

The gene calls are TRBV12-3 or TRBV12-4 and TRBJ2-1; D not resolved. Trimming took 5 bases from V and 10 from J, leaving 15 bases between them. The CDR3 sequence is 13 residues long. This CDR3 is CASSALVSAEQFF. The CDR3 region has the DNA TGTGCCAGCAGTGCTCTGGTGAGCGCCGAGCAGTTCTTC.

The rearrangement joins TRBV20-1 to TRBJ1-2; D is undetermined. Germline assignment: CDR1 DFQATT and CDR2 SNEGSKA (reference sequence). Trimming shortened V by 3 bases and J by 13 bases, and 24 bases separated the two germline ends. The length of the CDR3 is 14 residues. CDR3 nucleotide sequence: TGCAGTGCTAGTGTCACTGAGGCCTACTTGACCTCCACCTTC. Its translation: CSASVTEAYLTSTF.

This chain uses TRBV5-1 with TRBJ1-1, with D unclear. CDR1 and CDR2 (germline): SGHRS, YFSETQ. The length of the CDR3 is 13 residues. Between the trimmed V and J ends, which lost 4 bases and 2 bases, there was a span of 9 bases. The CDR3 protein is CASSPTYNTEAFF. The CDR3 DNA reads TGCGCCAGCAGCCCCACATATAACACTGAAGCTTTCTTT.

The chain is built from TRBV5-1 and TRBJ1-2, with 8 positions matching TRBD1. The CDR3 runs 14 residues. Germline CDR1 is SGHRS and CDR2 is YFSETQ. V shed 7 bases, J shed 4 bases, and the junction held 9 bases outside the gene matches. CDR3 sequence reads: CASSETGEGYGYTF. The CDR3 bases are TGCGCCAGCTCAGAGACAGGGGAGGGCTATGGCTACACCTTC.